The entry that follows covers one TCR beta chain sequence. The data are from a study of blood T cell repertoires in COVID-19. Profiling relied on immunoSEQ multiplex PCR, and the TCRdb table lists in-frame clones only, not all of them. The sample records about 320,000 clones, about 90% being singletons. CDR1 and CDR2 from the germline V gene are MGHRA and YSYEKL. Trimming shortened V by 3 bases and J by 5 bases, and 10 bases separated the two germline ends. CDR3 length: 13 amino acids. This chain uses TRBV4-1 with TRBJ2-5; a weak D match, TRBD1 (5 bases). The source is a woman younger than 45 with COVID-19, enrolled during active disease. What was sequenced was peripheral blood. The CDR3: CASSHRRQETQYF. CDR3 nucleotides: TGCGCCAGCAGCCACCGAAGACAGGAGACCCAGTACTTC.